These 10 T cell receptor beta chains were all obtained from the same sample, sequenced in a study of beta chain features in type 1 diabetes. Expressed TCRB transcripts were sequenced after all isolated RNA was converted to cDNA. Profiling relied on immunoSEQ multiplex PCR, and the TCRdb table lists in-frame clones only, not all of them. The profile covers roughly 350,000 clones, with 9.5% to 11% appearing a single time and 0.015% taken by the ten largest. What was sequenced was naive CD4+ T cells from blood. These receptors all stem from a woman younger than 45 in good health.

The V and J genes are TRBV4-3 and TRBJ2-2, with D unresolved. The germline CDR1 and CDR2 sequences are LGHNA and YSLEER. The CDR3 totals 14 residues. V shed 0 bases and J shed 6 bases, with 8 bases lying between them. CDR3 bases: TGCGCCAGCAGCCAAGAAAACCTAGCCGGGGAGCTGTTTTTT. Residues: CASSQENLAGELFF.

CDR3 sequence (DNA): TGTGCCAGCAAGGGACAGGGTACGAACACCGGGGAGCTGTTTTTT. Protein product: CASKGQGTNTGELFF. This chain joins TRBV2 and TRBJ2-2; 9 bases are shared with TRBD1. V lost 7 bases, J lost 0 bases, and 3 bases stayed unmatched. From germline, CDR1 is SNHLY and CDR2 FYNNEI. The CDR3 spans 15 residues.

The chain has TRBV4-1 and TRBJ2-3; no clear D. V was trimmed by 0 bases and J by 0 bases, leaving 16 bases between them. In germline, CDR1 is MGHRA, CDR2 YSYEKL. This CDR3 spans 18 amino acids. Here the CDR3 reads CASSQENTRLVSTDTQYF. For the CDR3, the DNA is TGCGCCAGCAGCCAAGAAAATACGCGTCTCGTTAGCACAGATACGCAGTATTTT.

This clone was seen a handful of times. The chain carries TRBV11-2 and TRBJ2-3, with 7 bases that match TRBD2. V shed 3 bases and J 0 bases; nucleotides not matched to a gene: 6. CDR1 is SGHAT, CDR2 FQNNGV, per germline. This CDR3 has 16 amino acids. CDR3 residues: CASSFAAGSSTDTQYF. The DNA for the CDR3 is TGTGCCAGCAGCTTCGCAGCGGGAAGTAGCACAGATACGCAGTATTTT. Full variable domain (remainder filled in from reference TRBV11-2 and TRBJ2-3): EAGVAQSPRYKIIEKRQSVAFWCNPISGHATLYWYQQILGQGPKLLIQFQNNGVVDDSQLPKDRFSAERLKGVDSTLKIQPAKLEDSAVYLCASSFAAGSSTDTQYFGPGTRLTVL.

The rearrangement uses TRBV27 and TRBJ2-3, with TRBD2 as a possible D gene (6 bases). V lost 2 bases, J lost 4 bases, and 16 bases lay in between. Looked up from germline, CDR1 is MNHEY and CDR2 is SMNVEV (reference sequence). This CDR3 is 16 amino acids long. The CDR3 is CASSLLPGRVADTQYF. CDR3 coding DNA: TGTGCCAGCAGTTTACTTCCCGGGAGAGTAGCAGATACGCAGTATTTT.

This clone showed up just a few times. In DNA form, the CDR3 reads TGTGCCAGTAGTATTCTACAGGGGCGGGAGACCCAGTACTTC. Residues: CASSILQGRETQYF. The V gene is TRBV19, the J gene TRBJ2-5; 7 positions agree with TRBD1. V lost 3 bases, J lost 5 bases, and 6 bases stayed unmatched. The germline gives CDR1 LNHDA, CDR2 SQIVND (reference sequence). The CDR3 is 14 amino acids.

The CDR3 sequence is CASSGGGPVQETQYF. The CDR3 coding sequence is TGTGCCAGCAGTGGGGGGGGTCCCGTCCAAGAGACCCAGTACTTC. V usage is TRBV2 and J usage is TRBJ2-5, with 7 positions matching TRBD2. With 4 bases clipped from V and 1 base from J, the junction kept 6 bases outside the gene matches. CDR1 is SNHLY and CDR2 is FYNNEI in the germline V gene. CDR3 length: 15 residues. The whole variable domain, remainder taken from reference TRBV2 and TRBJ2-5, is EPEVTQTPSHQVTQMGQEVILRCVPISNHLYFYWYRQILGQKVEFLVSFYNNEISEKSEIFDDQFSVERPDGSNFTLKIRSTKLEDSAMYFCASSGGGPVQETQYFGPGTRLLVL.

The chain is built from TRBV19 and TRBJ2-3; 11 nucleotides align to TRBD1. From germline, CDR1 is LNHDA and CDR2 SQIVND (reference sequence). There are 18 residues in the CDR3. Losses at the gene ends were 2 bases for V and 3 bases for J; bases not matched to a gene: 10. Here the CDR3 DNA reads TGTGCCAGTAGTATAACCCTCTCCGGGACAGGGGGAACAGATACGCAGTATTTT. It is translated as CASSITLSGTGGTDTQYF. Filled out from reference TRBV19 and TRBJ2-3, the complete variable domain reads DGGITQSPKYLFRKEGQNVTLSCEQNLNHDAMYWYRQDPGQGLRLIYYSQIVNDFQKGDIAEGYSVSREKKESFPLTVTSAQKNPTAFYLCASSITLSGTGGTDTQYFGPGTRLTVL.

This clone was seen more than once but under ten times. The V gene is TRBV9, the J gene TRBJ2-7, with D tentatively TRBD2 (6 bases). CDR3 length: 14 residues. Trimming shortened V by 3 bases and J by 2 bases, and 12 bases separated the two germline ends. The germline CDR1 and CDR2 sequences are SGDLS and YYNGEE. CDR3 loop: CASSALATTYEQYF. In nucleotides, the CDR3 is TGTGCCAGCAGCGCTCTAGCGACCACCTACGAGCAGTACTTC.

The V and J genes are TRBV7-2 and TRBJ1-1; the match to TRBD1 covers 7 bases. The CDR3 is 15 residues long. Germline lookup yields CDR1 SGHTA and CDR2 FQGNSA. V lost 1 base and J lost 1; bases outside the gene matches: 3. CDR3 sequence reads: CASSLVRQGNTEAFF. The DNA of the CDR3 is TGTGCCAGCAGCTTAGTGAGACAGGGGAACACTGAAGCTTTCTTT.